Listed below are T cell receptor beta chains from one sample, sequenced in a study of blood T cell repertoires in COVID-19. Profiling relied on immunoSEQ multiplex PCR, and the TCRdb table lists in-frame clones only, not all of them. The sample includes 150,000 to 200,000 clones, over 60% of them seen just once. Sequencing input: peripheral blood. Receptor source: a man between 60 and 75 years old with acute or convalescent COVID-19. CDR3s include the opening cysteine and the closing phenylalanine or tryptophan. The D gene is left open where the match is weak. Only some rows state a clone size, as once, few, many or a class for expanded clones.

J,D,V,size,DNA,CDR3
TRBJ2-7,TRBD2,TRBV3-1/TRBV3-2,NA,TGTGCCAGCAGCCAAGAGTTCTTGAGAACGGCGGGGGGATCCGAGCAGTACTTC,CASSQEFLRTAGGSEQYF
TRBJ2-1,TRBD1,TRBV11-3,NA,TGTGCCAGCAGCTCTGGACAGGGTAATGAGCAGTTCTTC,CASSSGQGNEQFF
TRBJ2-5,NA,TRBV9,NA,TGTGCCAGCAGCTTCTTGGACACCCAAGAGACCCAGTACTTC,CASSFLDTQETQYF
TRBJ1-1,TRBD1,TRBV2,few,TGTGCCAGCAGTCCTAACAGGGGAAGCGGGACTGAAGCTTTCTTT,CASSPNRGSGTEAFF
TRBJ2-7,NA,TRBV25-1,NA,TGTGCCAGCAGTGAAAGTGGGGAGAGAAACTACGAGCAGTACTTC,CASSESGERNYEQYF
TRBJ2-3,TRBD1,TRBV14,NA,TGTGCCAGCAGCCAAGCCGGCTCAGACAGGGGAGATACGCAGTATTTT,CASSQAGSDRGDTQYF
TRBJ2-7,TRBD1,TRBV6-2/TRBV6-3,NA,TGTGCCAGCAGCACGACCCGGACAGGGGAATTCTACGAGCAGTACTTC,CASSTTRTGEFYEQYF
TRBJ1-2,TRBD1,TRBV27,few,TGTGCCAGCAGTTTAGGACAGGGGGCGTTTGGCTACACCTTC,CASSLGQGAFGYTF
TRBJ1-1,NA,TRBV27,few,TGTGCCAGCCGAACCCAGGGACAGAACACTGAAGCTTTCTTT,CASRTQGQNTEAFF
TRBJ2-5,NA,TRBV4-1,NA,TGCGCCAGCAGCCAAGATCCGGGAAGGGAGGAGACCCAGTACTTC,CASSQDPGREETQYF
TRBJ2-1,TRBD2,TRBV6-2/TRBV6-3,NA,TGTGCCAGCAGCGTCGGACTAGCGGGGGGGCACCATGAGCAGTTCTTC,CASSVGLAGGHHEQFF